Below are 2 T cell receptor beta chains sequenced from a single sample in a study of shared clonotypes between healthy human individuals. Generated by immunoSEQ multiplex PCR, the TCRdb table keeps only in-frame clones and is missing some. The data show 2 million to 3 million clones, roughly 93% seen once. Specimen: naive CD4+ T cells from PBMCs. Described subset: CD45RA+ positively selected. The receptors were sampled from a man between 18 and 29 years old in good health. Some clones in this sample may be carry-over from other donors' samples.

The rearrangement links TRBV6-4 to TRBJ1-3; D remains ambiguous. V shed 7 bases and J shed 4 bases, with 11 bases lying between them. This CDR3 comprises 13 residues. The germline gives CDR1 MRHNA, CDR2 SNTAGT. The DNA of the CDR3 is TGTGCCAGCATTCGGAACGTCGGAAACACCATATATTTT. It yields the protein CASIRNVGNTIYF.

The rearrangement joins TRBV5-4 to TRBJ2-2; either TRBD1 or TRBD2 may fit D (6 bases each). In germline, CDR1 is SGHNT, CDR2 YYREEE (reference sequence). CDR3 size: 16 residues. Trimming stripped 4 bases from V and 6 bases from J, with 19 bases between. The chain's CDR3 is CASSAGTLRGSGELFF. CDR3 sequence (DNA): TGTGCCAGCAGCGCCGGGACTCTGAGGGGGTCCGGGGAGCTGTTTTTT.